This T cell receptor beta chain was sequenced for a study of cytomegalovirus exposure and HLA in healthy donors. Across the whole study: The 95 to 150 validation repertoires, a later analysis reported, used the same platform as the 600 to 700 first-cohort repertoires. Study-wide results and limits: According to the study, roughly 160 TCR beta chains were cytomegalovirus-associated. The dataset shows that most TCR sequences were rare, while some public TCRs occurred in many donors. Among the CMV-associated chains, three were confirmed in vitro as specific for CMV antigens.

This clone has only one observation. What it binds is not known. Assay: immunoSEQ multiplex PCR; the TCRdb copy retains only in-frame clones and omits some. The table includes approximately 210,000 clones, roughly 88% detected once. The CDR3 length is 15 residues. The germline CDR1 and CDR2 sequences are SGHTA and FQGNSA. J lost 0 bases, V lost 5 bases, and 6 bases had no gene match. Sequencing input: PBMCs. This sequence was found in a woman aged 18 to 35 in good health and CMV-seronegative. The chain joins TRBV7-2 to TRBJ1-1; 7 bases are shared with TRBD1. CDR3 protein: CASSTGDRLNTEAFF. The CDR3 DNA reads TGTGCCAGCAGCACAGGGGACAGACTGAACACTGAAGCTTTCTTT.